This TCR beta chain comes out of a study of T cell responses to AZD1222 COVID-19 vaccine. Study findings and constraints: Clonal diversity was possibly underestimated, and white British individuals and females predominated among donors. Seropositivity was recorded at baseline in only 6 or 7 AZD1222 recipients.

This table comes from immunoSEQ multiplex PCR, and its TCRdb copy is limited to in-frame clones, with some not included. The sample lists approximately 150,000 clones; 85% to 95% were seen once. This clone was recorded once. What it binds is unknown. Germline CDR1 and CDR2: SGHAT and FQDESV (reference sequence). This CDR3 has 14 residues. V dropped 5 bases and J dropped 2 bases, with 12 bases sitting between them. This sequence originates from an adult in good health. V usage is TRBV11-1 and J usage is TRBJ1-1, with D perhaps matching TRBD1 (6 bases). The sample in question was peripheral blood, obtained on day 0 of AZD1222 vaccination. Here the CDR3 DNA reads TGTGCCAGCAGCCCCCAGGGGACTAACACTGAAGCTTTCTTT. It is translated as CASSPQGTNTEAFF. The full variable domain, its missing parts supplied by reference TRBV11-1 and TRBJ1-1, is EAEVAQSPRYKITEKSQAVAFWCDPISGHATLYWYRQILGQGPELLVQFQDESVVDDSQLPKDRFSAERLKGVDSTLKIQPAELGDSAMYLCASSPQGTNTEAFFGQGTRLTVV.